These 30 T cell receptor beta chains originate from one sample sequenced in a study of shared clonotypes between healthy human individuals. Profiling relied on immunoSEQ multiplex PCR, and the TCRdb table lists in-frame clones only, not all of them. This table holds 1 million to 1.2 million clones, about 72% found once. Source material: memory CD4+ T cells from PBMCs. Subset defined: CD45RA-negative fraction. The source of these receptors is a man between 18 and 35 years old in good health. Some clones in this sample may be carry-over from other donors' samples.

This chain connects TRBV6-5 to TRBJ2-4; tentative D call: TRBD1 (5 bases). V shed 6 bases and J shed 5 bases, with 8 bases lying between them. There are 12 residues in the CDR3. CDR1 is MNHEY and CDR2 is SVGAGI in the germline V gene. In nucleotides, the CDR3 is TGTGCCAGCAGGTCGACAGAAAACATTCAGTACTTC. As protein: CASRSTENIQYF.

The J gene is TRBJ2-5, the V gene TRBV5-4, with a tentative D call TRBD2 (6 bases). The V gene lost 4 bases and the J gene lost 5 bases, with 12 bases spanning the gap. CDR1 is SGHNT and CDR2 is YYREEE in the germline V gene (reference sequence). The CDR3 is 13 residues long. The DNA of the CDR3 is TGTGCCAGCAGCCTCGGACTAAAGGAGACCCAGTACTTC. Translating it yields CASSLGLKETQYF.

Here the CDR3 DNA reads TGTGCCAGCAGTTACGTGAATAGCAATCAGCCCCAGCATTTT. Protein: CASSYVNSNQPQHF. The chain joins TRBV6-6 to TRBJ1-5, with D uncertain. Germline CDR1 MNHNY, CDR2 SVGAGI (reference sequence). V dropped 2 bases and J dropped 0 bases, with 5 bases sitting between them. CDR3 length: 14 amino acids.

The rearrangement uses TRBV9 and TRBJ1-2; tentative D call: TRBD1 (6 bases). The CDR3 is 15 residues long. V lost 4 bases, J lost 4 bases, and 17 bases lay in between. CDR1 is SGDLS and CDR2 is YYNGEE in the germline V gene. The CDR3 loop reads CASSNAREGGYGYTF. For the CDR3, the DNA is TGTGCCAGCAGCAACGCACGTGAGGGGGGCTATGGCTACACCTTC.

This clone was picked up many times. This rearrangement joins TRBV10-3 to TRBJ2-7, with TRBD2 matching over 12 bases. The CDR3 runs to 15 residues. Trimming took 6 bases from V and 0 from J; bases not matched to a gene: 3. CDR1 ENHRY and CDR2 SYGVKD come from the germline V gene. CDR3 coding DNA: TGTGCCATCAGAAGACTAGCGGGAGACTCCTACGAGCAGTACTTC. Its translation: CAIRRLAGDSYEQYF.

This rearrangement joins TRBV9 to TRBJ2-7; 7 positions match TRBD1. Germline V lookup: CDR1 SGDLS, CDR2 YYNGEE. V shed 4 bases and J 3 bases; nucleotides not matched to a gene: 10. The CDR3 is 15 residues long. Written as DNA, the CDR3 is TGTGCCAGCAGCCCAGACAGGGCATCAAACTACGAGCAGTACTTC. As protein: CASSPDRASNYEQYF.

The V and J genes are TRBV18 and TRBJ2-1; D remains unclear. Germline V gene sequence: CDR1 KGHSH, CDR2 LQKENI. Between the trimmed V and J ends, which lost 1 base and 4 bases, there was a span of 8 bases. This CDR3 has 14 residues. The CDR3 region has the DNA TGTGCCAGCTCACCACTTCTGGGGTACAATGAGCAGTTCTTC. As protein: CASSPLLGYNEQFF.

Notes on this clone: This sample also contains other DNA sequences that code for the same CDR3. This chain's CDR3 is CASSPDGNTDTQYF. DNA for the CDR3: TGTGCCAGCAGCCCGGACGGCAACACAGATACGCAGTATTTT. The J gene is TRBJ2-3, the V gene TRBV7-2; D uncertain. Trimming cost V 5 bases and J 2 bases, with 11 bases left between them. The CDR3 has 14 amino acids. Germline V lookup: CDR1 SGHTA, CDR2 FQGNSA.

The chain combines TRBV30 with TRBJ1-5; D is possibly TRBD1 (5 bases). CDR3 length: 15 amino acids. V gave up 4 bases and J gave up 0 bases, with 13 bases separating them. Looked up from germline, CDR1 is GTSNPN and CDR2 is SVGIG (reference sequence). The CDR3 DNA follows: TGTGCCTGGACGAGGGACGGTTATAGCAATCAGCCCCAGCATTTT. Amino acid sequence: CAWTRDGYSNQPQHF. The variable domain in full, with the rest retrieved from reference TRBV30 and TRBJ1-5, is SQTIHQWPATLVQPVGSPLSLECTVEGTSNPNLYWYRQAAGRGLQLLFYSVGIGQISSEVPQNLSASRPQDRQFILSSKKLLLSDSGFYLCAWTRDGYSNQPQHFGDGTRLSIL.

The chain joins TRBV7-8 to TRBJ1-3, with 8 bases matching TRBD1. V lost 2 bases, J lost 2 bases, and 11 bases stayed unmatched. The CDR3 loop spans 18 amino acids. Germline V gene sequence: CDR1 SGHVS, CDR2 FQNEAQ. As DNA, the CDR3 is TGTGCCAGCAGCTTAAAGGGGGGCAGGGGGCAGGCTGGAAACACCATATATTTT. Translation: CASSLKGGRGQAGNTIYF.

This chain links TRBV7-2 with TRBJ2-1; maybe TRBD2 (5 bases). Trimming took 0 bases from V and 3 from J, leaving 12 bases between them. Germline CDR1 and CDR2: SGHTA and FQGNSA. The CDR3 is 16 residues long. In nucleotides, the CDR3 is TGTGCCAGCAGCTTAGCGTATGCGGGCCGCTACAATGAGCAGTTCTTC. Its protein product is CASSLAYAGRYNEQFF.

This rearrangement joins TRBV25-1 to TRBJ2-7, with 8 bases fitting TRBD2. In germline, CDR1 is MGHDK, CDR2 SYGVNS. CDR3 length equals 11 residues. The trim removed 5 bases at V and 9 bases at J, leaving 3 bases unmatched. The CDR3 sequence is CASSHGRAQYF. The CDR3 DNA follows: TGTGCCAGCAGTCACGGGAGGGCGCAGTACTTC.

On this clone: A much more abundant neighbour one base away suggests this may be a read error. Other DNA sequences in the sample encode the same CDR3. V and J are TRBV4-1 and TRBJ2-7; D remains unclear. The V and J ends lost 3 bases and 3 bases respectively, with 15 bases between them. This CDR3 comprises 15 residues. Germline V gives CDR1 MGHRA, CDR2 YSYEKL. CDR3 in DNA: TGCGCCAGCAGCCAGGCGGCCGTAGGCGGCTACGAGCAGTACTTC. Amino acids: CASSQAAVGGYEQYF.

The CDR3 bases are TGTGCCAGCAGCTCCAAGGGACAGGGTTGGGGTGAGCAGTTCTTC. It is translated as CASSSKGQGWGEQFF. The chain combines TRBV11-1 with TRBJ2-1, with 9 bases that match TRBD1. CDR1 is SGHAT and CDR2 is FQDESV in the germline V gene (reference sequence). The CDR3 length is 15 residues. V was pared by 4 bases and J by 9 bases, with 10 bases of the junction left unmatched. The full variable domain, its missing parts supplied by reference TRBV11-1 and TRBJ2-1, is EAEVAQSPRYKITEKSQAVAFWCDPISGHATLYWYRQILGQGPELLVQFQDESVVDDSQLPKDRFSAERLKGVDSTLKIQPAELGDSAMYLCASSSKGQGWGEQFFGPGTRLTVL.

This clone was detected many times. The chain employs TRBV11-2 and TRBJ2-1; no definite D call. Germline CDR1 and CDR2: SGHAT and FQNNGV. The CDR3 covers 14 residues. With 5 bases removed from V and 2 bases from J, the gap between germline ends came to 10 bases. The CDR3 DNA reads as TGTGCCAGCAGCCGACCAGGAACCTACAATGAGCAGTTCTTC. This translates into CASSRPGTYNEQFF.

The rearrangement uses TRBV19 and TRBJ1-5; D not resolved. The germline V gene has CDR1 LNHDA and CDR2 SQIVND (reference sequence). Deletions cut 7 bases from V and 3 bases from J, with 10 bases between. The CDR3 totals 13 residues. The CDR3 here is CASTPGLNQPQHF. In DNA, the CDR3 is TGTGCCAGTACCCCCGGACTCAATCAGCCCCAGCATTTT.

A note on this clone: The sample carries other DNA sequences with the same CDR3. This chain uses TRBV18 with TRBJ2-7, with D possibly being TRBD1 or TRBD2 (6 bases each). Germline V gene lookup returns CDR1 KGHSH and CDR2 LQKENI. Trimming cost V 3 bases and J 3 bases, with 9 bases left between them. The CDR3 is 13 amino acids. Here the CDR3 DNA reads TGTGCCAGCTCACCGGGGGGCAACTACGAGCAGTACTTC. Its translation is CASSPGGNYEQYF.

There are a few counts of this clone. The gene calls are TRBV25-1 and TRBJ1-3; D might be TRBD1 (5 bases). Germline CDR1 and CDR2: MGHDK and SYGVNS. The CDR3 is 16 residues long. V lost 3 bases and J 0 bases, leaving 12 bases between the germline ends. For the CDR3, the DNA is TGTGCCAGCAGTGACTCTGGGGACCTCTCTGGAAACACCATATATTTT. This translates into CASSDSGDLSGNTIYF.

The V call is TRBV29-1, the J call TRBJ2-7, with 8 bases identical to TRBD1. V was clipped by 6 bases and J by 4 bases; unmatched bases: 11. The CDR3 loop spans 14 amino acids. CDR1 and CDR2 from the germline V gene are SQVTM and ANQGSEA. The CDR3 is CSVATGTGSYEQYF. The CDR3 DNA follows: TGCAGCGTGGCAACCGGGACAGGTTCTTACGAGCAGTACTTC.

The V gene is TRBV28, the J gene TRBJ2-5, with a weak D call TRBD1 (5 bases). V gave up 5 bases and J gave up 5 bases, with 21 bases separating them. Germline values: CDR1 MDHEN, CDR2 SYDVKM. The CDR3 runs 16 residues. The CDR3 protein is CASSPRRSGLYETQYF. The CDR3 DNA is TGTGCCAGCAGTCCGCGCCGGTCAGGGCTTTATGAGACCCAGTACTTC.

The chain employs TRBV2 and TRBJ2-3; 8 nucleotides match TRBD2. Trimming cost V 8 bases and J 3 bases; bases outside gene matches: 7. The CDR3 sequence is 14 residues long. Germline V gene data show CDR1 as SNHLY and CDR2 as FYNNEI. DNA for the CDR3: TGTGCCAGCCATGGCGGGAGGTTGACAGATACGCAGTATTTT. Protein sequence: CASHGGRLTDTQYF.

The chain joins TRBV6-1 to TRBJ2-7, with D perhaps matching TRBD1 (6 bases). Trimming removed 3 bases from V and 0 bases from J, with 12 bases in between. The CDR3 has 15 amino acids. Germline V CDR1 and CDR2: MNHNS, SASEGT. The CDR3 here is CASSEGTLSSYEQYF. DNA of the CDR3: TGTGCCAGCAGTGAGGGGACACTGAGCTCCTACGAGCAGTACTTC.

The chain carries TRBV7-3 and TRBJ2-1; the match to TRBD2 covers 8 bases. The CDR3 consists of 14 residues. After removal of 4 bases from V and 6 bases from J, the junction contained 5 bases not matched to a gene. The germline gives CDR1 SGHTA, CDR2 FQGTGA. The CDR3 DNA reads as TGTGCCAGCAGCTGGAGCGGGAGAGGCAATGAGCAGTTCTTC. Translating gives CASSWSGRGNEQFF.

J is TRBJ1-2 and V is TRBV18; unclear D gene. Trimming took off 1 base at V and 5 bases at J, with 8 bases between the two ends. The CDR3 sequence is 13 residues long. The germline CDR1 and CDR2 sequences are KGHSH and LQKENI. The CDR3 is CASSPRADYGYTF. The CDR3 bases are TGTGCCAGCTCACCACGGGCTGATTATGGCTACACCTTC.

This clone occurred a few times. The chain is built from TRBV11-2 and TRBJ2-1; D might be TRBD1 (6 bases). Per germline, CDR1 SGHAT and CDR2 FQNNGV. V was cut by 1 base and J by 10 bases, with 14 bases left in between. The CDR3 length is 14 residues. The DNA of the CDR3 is TGTGCCAGCAGCTTAGTATATGGGGGCCAGGAGCAGTTCTTC. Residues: CASSLVYGGQEQFF.

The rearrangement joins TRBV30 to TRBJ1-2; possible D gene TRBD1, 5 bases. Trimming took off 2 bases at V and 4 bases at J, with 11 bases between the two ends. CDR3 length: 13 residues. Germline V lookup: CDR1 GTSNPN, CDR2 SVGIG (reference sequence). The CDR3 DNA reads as TGTGCCTGGAGTCCTCCCAGGGCCTATGGCTACACCTTC. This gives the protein CAWSPPRAYGYTF.

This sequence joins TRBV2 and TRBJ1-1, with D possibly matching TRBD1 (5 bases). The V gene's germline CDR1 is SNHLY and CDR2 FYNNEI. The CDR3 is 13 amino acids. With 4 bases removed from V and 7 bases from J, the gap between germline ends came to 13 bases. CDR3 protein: CASSGSGAYEAFF. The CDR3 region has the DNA TGTGCCAGCAGTGGGTCCGGGGCTTATGAAGCTTTCTTT. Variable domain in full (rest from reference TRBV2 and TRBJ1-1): EPEVTQTPSHQVTQMGQEVILRCVPISNHLYFYWYRQILGQKVEFLVSFYNNEISEKSEIFDDQFSVERPDGSNFTLKIRSTKLEDSAMYFCASSGSGAYEAFFGQGTRLTVV.

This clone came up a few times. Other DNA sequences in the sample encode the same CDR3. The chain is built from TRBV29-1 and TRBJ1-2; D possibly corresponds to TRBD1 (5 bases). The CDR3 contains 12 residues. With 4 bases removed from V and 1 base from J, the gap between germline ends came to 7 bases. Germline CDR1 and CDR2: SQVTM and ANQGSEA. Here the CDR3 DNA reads TGCAGCGTTGGTGGGGGTAACTATGGCTACACCTTC. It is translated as CSVGGGNYGYTF.

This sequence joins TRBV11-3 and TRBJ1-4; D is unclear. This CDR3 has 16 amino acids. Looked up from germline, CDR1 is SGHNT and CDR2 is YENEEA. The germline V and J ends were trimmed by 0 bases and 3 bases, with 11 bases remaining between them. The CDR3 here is CASSLDKAASNEKLFF. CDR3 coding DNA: TGTGCCAGCAGCTTAGATAAGGCAGCATCTAATGAAAAACTGTTTTTT.

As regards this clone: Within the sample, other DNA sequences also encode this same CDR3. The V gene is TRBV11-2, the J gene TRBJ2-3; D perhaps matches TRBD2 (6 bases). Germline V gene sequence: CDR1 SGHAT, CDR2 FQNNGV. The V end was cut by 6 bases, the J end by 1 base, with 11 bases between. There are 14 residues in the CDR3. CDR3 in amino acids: CASSSGRGTDTQYF. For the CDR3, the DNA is TGTGCCAGCAGTAGCGGCAGGGGCACAGATACGCAGTATTTT.